A single T cell receptor beta chain is shown here with its context. This specimen comes from a study of blood T cells in healthy people across ages. Germline CDR1 and CDR2: SGHVS and FQNEAQ. V gave up 4 bases and J gave up 6 bases, with 15 bases separating them. The CDR3 is 15 residues long. Together with a sample-barcoded 5' primer, a J-beta primer mix was included in a second PCR lasting about 6 to 11 cycles. A template-switch adaptor that had 12 random nucleotides put a tag on each cDNA molecule. TCRdb reprocessed the 5' RACE reads via MiXCR and lists one record per CDR3 protein. The table includes 800,000 to 1,300,000 distinct CDR3 sequences, less than 25% detected once. A further study also used this sample, focusing on T cells of mothers and their children.

The TCR sequence derives from a girl aged 2 to 10 in good health. The chain joins TRBV7-8 to TRBJ2-2; the D is unclear. The specimen was blood. The CDR3: CASSSTRTRAGELFF. The CDR3, as DNA: TGTGCCAGCAGCTCCACCCGTACGAGAGCCGGGGAGCTGTTTTTT.